This TCR beta chain was captured by sequencing in a study of post-analysis software for immune sequencing data. Overall study results and limits: Normalized Chao1 diversity was significantly reduced in patients versus controls. When patients were compared with controls, about 5 TRBV segments were more frequent, TRBV5-6, TRBV5-1 and TRBV20-1 among them.

Trimming stripped 4 bases from V and 6 bases from J, with 9 bases between. Per germline, CDR1 MNHEY and CDR2 SMNVEV (reference sequence). The CDR3 covers 13 residues. Prepared TCR beta cDNA libraries contained unique molecular identifiers. MiXCR, applied by TCRdb to the PCR reads, yields one record per CDR3 protein. The profile shows 250,000 to 300,000 distinct CDR3 sequences, less than 40% of them singletons. In the case of this clonotype: What it recognizes is unknown.

This clonotype was sampled from a girl aged 5-17 years with multiple sclerosis. Sequencing was carried out using blood. V usage is TRBV27 and J usage is TRBJ2-2, with a tentative D call TRBD2 (5 bases). The DNA of the CDR3 is TGTGCCAGCAGTTCGTGGACTGCCGGGGAGCTGTTTTTT. Its protein product is CASSSWTAGELFF.